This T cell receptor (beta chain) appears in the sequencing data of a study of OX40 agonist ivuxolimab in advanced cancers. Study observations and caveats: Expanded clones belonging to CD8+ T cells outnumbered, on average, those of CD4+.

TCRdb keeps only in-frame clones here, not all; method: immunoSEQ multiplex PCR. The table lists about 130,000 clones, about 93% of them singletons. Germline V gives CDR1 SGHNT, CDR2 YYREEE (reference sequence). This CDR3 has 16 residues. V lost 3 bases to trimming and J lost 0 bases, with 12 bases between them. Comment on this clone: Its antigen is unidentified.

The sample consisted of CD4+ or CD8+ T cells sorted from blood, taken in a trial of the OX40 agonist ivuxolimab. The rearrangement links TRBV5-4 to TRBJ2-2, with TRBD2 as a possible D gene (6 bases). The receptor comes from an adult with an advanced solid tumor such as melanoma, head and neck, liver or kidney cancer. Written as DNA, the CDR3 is TGTGCCAGCAGCTGGGCGGGAACTTCGAACACCGGGGAGCTGTTTTTT. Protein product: CASSWAGTSNTGELFF.